Listed below are T cell receptor beta chains from one sample, sequenced in a study of T cells after yellow fever vaccination. MiXCR, run by TCRdb on the 5' RACE reads, gives a single entry per CDR3 protein. Of some 670,000 distinct CDR3 sequences in the sample, 9% to 15% were seen once. The input for sequencing was PBMCs, taken on the day of the yellow fever booster vaccination. All receptors come from a man aged 25 to 40 who received the YFV17D yellow fever vaccine. Each CDR3 is given with its conserved first and last residue. The D gene is left open where the match is weak. Only some rows state a clone size, as once, few, many or a class for expanded clones.

V	D	J	size	DNA	CDR3
TRBV6-1	NA	TRBJ2-1	many	TGTGCCGGCGCTGGAGGAGGGCTCTTCTACAATGAGCAGTTCTTC	CAGAGGGLFYNEQFF
TRBV10-2	TRBD2	TRBJ2-7	NA	TGCGCCAGCTCCGCCCTCCTTAGCGGGAGATTCTCCGGCGAGCAGTACTTC	CASSALLSGRFSGEQYF
TRBV5-1	NA	TRBJ2-7	few	TGCGCCAGCCGCCTGGAGGGAAGCTCCTACGAGCAGTACTTC	CASRLEGSSYEQYF
TRBV7-2	NA	TRBJ2-5	many	TGTGCCAGCAGCCCCGGGTTGGTTGAGACCCAGTACTTC	CASSPGLVETQYF
TRBV18	TRBD1	TRBJ1-5	few	TGTGCCAGCTCCCCGGACAGGGGGACGGATCAGCCCCAGCATTTT	CASSPDRGTDQPQHF
TRBV5-5	TRBD2	TRBJ2-3	NA	TGTGCCAGCAGCTTGGGAGGTAGCGGGGGCACAGATACGCAGTATTTT	CASSLGGSGGTDTQYF
TRBV20-1	TRBD2	TRBJ2-5	NA	TGCAGTGCTAATCAGCGGGAGGGCCGGAGAGAGACCCAGTACTTC	CSANQREGRRETQYF
TRBV7-2	TRBD1	TRBJ2-1	few	TGTGCCAGCAGCCAACAGGGGCCGAACAACAATGAGCAGTTCTTC	CASSQQGPNNNEQFF
TRBV20-1	TRBD1	TRBJ2-1	NA	TGCAGTGCTAGGGATGGAGGGACAGGGGGCAATGAGCAGTTCTTC	CSARDGGTGGNEQFF
TRBV20-1	TRBD2	TRBJ2-1	few	TGCAGTGCTAGTTCCGAGCGGGAGGGATACAATGAGCAGTTCTTC	CSASSEREGYNEQFF
TRBV27	NA	TRBJ2-7	many	TGTGCCAGCAGCTCCCGGGAGCAGTACTTC	CASSSREQYF
TRBV5-1	TRBD2	TRBJ2-1	few	TGCGCCAGCAGCCCAGGGTTAGCGGGAGTTATGAATGAGCAGTTCTTC	CASSPGLAGVMNEQFF
TRBV3-1	TRBD1	TRBJ1-4	NA	TGTGCCAGTGGGACAGGGTACGAAAAACTGTTTTTT	CASGTGYEKLFF
TRBV18	TRBD1	TRBJ1-6	NA	TGTGCCAGCTCACTTGGACAGGTGAAGAATTCACCCCTCCACTTT	CASSLGQVKNSPLHF
TRBV10-3	NA	TRBJ2-1	NA	TGTGCCATCAGTGGCAGGGATCATGGGAACAATGAGCAGTTCTTC	CAISGRDHGNNEQFF
TRBV29-1	TRBD1	TRBJ2-2	few	TGCAGCGTGGACAGGGGCCCGGGCACCGGGGAGCTGTTTTTT	CSVDRGPGTGELFF
TRBV27	NA	TRBJ2-5	NA	TGTGCCAGCAGTTTCTCGGTTAAAGAGACCCAGTACTTC	CASSFSVKETQYF
TRBV5-4	NA	TRBJ2-2	NA	TGTGCCAGCAGCATTACCTCGAACACCGGGGAGCTGTTTTTT	CASSITSNTGELFF
TRBV7-9	NA	TRBJ2-1	many	TGTGCCAGCAGCTTACAGGCACCGGGCCCTTACAATGAGCAGTTCTTC	CASSLQAPGPYNEQFF
TRBV6-5	NA	TRBJ2-1	NA	TGTGCCAGCAGTTACGATAGGGGACGGAATGAGCAGTTCTTC	CASSYDRGRNEQFF
TRBV20-1	TRBD2	TRBJ2-3	NA	TGCGGCGGGAGTAGGACAGATACGCAGTATTTT	CGGSRTDTQYF
TRBV5-1	TRBD1	TRBJ2-2	few	TGCGCCAGCAGCCCGGGACAGAACGGGGAGCTGTTTTTT	CASSPGQNGELFF
TRBV20-1	NA	TRBJ1-1	many	TGCAGTGCGCGACAGGCAGACACTGAAGCTTTCTTT	CSARQADTEAFF
TRBV5-4	NA	TRBJ2-7	NA	TGTGCCAGCAGCTTCGACCTGTCGCCCTCCTACGAGCAGTACTTC	CASSFDLSPSYEQYF
TRBV19	NA	TRBJ2-5	few	TGTGCCAGTAGCACCACTGCGGTTAGCCCGGAGACCCAGTACTTC	CASSTTAVSPETQYF
TRBV13	NA	TRBJ2-7	few	TGTGCCAGCAGCCACCAGGCAGGGGGGACGTACGAGCAGTACTTC	CASSHQAGGTYEQYF
TRBV20-1	TRBD2	TRBJ2-3	few	TGCAGTGCGGGACTAGCGGCCCGAGATACGCAGTATTTT	CSAGLAARDTQYF
TRBV5-5	NA	TRBJ1-4	few	TGTGCCAGCAGCCGATACCAGGACAGTTGGGAGGAAAAACTGTTTTTT	CASSRYQDSWEEKLFF